A single sample gave rise to the 21 T cell receptor beta chains below, sequenced in a study of OX40 agonist ivuxolimab in advanced cancers. Sequenced by immunoSEQ multiplex PCR; TCRdb stores in-frame clones only, minus some. Here the sample spans roughly 110,000 clones, about nine tenths being singletons. The sequencing here drew on CD4+ or CD8+ T cells sorted from blood, taken in a trial of the OX40 agonist ivuxolimab. These receptors came from an adult with an advanced solid tumor such as melanoma, head and neck, liver or kidney cancer.

The V call is TRBV7-2, the J call TRBJ1-1; D is unresolved. With 4 bases removed from V and 5 bases from J, the gap between germline ends came to 17 bases. Per germline, CDR1 SGHTA and CDR2 FQGNSA. The CDR3 length is 15 residues. The CDR3 is CASSSSYAQGTEAFF. The CDR3 DNA is TGTGCCAGCAGCTCCTCGTATGCCCAAGGGACTGAAGCTTTCTTT.

J is TRBJ1-2 and V is TRBV19, with D maybe TRBD1 (5 bases). There are 13 residues in the CDR3. Germline loops: CDR1 LNHDA, CDR2 SQIVND (reference sequence). V shed 5 bases and J shed 3 bases, with 10 bases lying between them. The CDR3 sequence: CASSSRDHYGYTF. As DNA, the CDR3 is TGTGCCAGTAGTTCCAGGGATCACTATGGCTACACCTTC.

The chain has TRBV11-2 and TRBJ1-1, with TRBD1 matching 10 bases. The CDR3 loop spans 16 amino acids. V shed 6 bases and J 0 bases; nucleotides not matched to a gene: 7. CDR1 and CDR2 (germline): SGHAT, FQNNGV. CDR3: CASRPPGQGMNTEAFF. For the CDR3, the DNA is TGTGCCAGCAGGCCTCCGGGACAGGGGATGAACACTGAAGCTTTCTTT.

V is TRBV7-2 and J is TRBJ2-1; D not certain. Germline loops: CDR1 SGHTA, CDR2 FQGNSA. The CDR3 loop spans 13 amino acids. V lost 10 bases and J 8 bases, leaving 18 bases between the germline ends. CDR3 amino acids: CAISDITAHEQFF. CDR3 in DNA: TGTGCCATCTCTGACATAACTGCCCATGAGCAGTTCTTC.

The chain couples TRBV27 to TRBJ1-1; 7 bases fit TRBD1. The ends lost 5 bases at V and 0 bases at J; junction bases unmatched: 6. The CDR3 runs 15 residues. The V gene's germline CDR1 is MNHEY and CDR2 SMNVEV (reference sequence). CDR3 region: CASSLQGGLNTEAFF. Written as DNA, the CDR3 is TGTGCCAGCAGTCTTCAGGGGGGATTGAACACTGAAGCTTTCTTT.

V usage is TRBV18 and J usage is TRBJ2-7; no firm D call. Looked up from germline, CDR1 is KGHSH and CDR2 is LQKENI. Deletions cut 4 bases from V and 2 bases from J, with 9 bases between. The CDR3 is made up of 13 amino acids. This CDR3 is CASSLGRTYEQYF. The CDR3 DNA reads TGTGCCAGCTCACTCGGACGGACCTACGAGCAGTACTTC.

The chain couples TRBV25-1 to TRBJ2-3, with 7 nucleotides matching TRBD1. The J segment lost 4 bases and the V segment lost 4 bases, leaving 11 bases of the junction unmatched. The germline V gene encodes CDR1 MGHDK and CDR2 SYGVNS. The CDR3 sequence is 16 residues long. The CDR3 protein is CASSAPTGLGADTQYF. The CDR3, as DNA: TGTGCCAGCAGTGCCCCGACAGGGCTAGGCGCAGATACGCAGTATTTT.

This sequence joins TRBV6-1 and TRBJ2-7; 10 bases match TRBD2. The CDR3 length is 14 residues. Germline lookup yields CDR1 MNHNS and CDR2 SASEGT. With 6 bases clipped from V and 4 bases from J, the junction kept 6 bases outside the gene matches. This chain's CDR3 is CASSRTSGVYEQYF. The CDR3 DNA reads as TGTGCCAGCAGCCGTACTAGCGGGGTGTACGAGCAGTACTTC.

In its sample, this clone was seen once. The rearrangement links TRBV6-4 to TRBJ1-5; D is undetermined. Trimming removed 3 bases from V and 7 bases from J, with 13 bases in between. This CDR3 has 14 amino acids. Germline values: CDR1 MRHNA, CDR2 SNTAGT. CDR3 amino acids: CASSESLGGQPQHF. The CDR3 bases are TGTGCCAGCAGTGAAAGCTTAGGAGGGCAGCCCCAGCATTTT.

The rearrangement joins TRBV11-1 to TRBJ2-1; D is uncertain. The V gene lost 3 bases and the J gene lost 0 bases, with 15 bases spanning the gap. The CDR3 contains 17 residues. CDR1 is SGHAT and CDR2 is FQDESV in the germline V gene (reference sequence). CDR3 amino acids: CASSFRWIQSSYNEQFF. In nucleotides, the CDR3 is TGTGCCAGCAGCTTTCGATGGATCCAGAGCTCCTACAATGAGCAGTTCTTC.

This clone appeared a few times. CDR3 in DNA: TGTGCCAGCTCACATGACAGGGCGGTTACTAATGAAAAACTGTTTTTT. Residues: CASSHDRAVTNEKLFF. The chain links TRBV18 to TRBJ1-4; TRBD1 matches 7 bases. Germline V lookup: CDR1 KGHSH, CDR2 LQKENI. There are 16 residues in the CDR3. With V trimmed by 4 bases and J by 2 bases, 7 bases remained unmatched.

The J gene is TRBJ2-7, the V gene TRBV28, with TRBD2 matching 8 bases. Looked up from germline, CDR1 is MDHEN and CDR2 is SYDVKM. The CDR3 covers 14 residues. J gave up 0 bases and V 7 bases, and 5 bases lay outside the gene matches. The CDR3 sequence: CASKTGGSSYEQYF. The CDR3 DNA follows: TGTGCCAGCAAAACGGGAGGGAGCTCCTACGAGCAGTACTTC.

V usage is TRBV27 and J usage is TRBJ1-2, with TRBD1 identical over 8 bases. V lost 2 bases and J lost 4; bases outside the gene matches: 6. Germline loops: CDR1 MNHEY, CDR2 SMNVEV (reference sequence). CDR3 length equals 15 residues. In nucleotides, the CDR3 is TGTGCCAGCAGTTTAGGACAGGGTATTGGCTATGGCTACACCTTC. This translates into CASSLGQGIGYGYTF.

The chain couples TRBV28 to TRBJ1-5; a weak D match, TRBD1 (6 bases). This CDR3 comprises 17 residues. V lost 5 bases to trimming and J lost 1 base, with 18 bases between them. The germline gives CDR1 MDHEN, CDR2 SYDVKM. The CDR3 region has the DNA TGTGCCAGCAGTCCCCCGGCCGGCAGGGGCAGCAATCAGCCCCAGCATTTT. This gives the protein CASSPPAGRGSNQPQHF.

This chain links TRBV6-4 with TRBJ2-1; possibly TRBD2 for D (5 bases). V was trimmed by 5 bases and J by 10 bases, leaving 15 bases between them. Germline CDR1 and CDR2: MRHNA and SNTAGT. The CDR3 spans 13 residues. The CDR3 loop reads CASSPTLAREQFF. In nucleotides, the CDR3 is TGTGCCAGCAGTCCCACCCTAGCTCGAGAGCAGTTCTTC.

The chain's CDR3 is CASSPGGRSNSPLHF. DNA of the CDR3: TGTGCCAGCAGCCCCGGGGGTCGAAGCAATTCACCCCTCCACTTT. The genes are TRBV5-6 and TRBJ1-6; weak D call: TRBD1 (5 bases). CDR1 and CDR2 from the germline V gene are SGHDT and YYEEEE. Trimming took 4 bases from V and 7 from J, leaving 15 bases between them. CDR3 length: 15 residues.

The chain uses TRBV7-9 and TRBJ1-4; 9 bases are a match to TRBD1. CDR3 length equals 15 residues. V lost 7 bases, J lost 6 bases, and 9 bases stayed unmatched. The V gene's germline CDR1 is SEHNR and CDR2 FQNEAQ (reference sequence). The CDR3 here is CASTQPGQGYEKLFF. In nucleotides, the CDR3 is TGTGCCAGCACCCAACCGGGACAGGGCTATGAAAAACTGTTTTTT.

The chain combines TRBV6-5 with TRBJ2-7; tentative D call: TRBD1 (6 bases). Germline V gene data show CDR1 as MNHEY and CDR2 as SVGAGI. The CDR3 runs 13 residues. Trimming pared 4 bases from V and 7 bases from J, leaving 14 bases between. CDR3 protein: CASSSEATGEQYF. CDR3 coding DNA: TGTGCCAGCAGTTCCGAGGCTACAGGGGAGCAGTACTTC.

The gene calls are TRBV19 and TRBJ2-3; TRBD1 might be the D (5 bases). The CDR3 runs to 15 residues. Per germline, CDR1 LNHDA and CDR2 SQIVND (reference sequence). The V and J ends lost 6 bases and 6 bases respectively, with 19 bases between them. CDR3 residues: CASSLKGSLSDTQYF. The CDR3 DNA is TGTGCCAGTAGCTTAAAGGGGTCGCTAAGTGATACGCAGTATTTT.

The V gene is TRBV9, the J gene TRBJ2-3; 8 bases match TRBD2. Germline values: CDR1 SGDLS, CDR2 YYNGEE. This CDR3 has 15 residues. J gave up 1 base and V 0 bases, and 1 base lay outside the gene matches. CDR3 DNA: TGTGCCAGCAGCGTAGCACTAGCGGGCACAGATACGCAGTATTTT. Its protein is CASSVALAGTDTQYF.

The J gene is TRBJ1-5, the V gene TRBV28; a weak D match, TRBD1 (5 bases). The CDR3 is 14 amino acids. Germline loops: CDR1 MDHEN, CDR2 SYDVKM. Between the trimmed V and J ends, which lost 6 bases and 4 bases, there was a span of 13 bases. CDR3: CASRTTAINQPQHF. Written as DNA, the CDR3 is TGTGCCAGCAGGACGACAGCCATTAATCAGCCCCAGCATTTT.